This T cell receptor (beta chain) came from a study of blood T cell repertoires in COVID-19. Study background: Sample material is recorded as cDNA or gDNA derived from T cells, B-cell-depleted T cells, or PBMCs.

Clones were read by immunoSEQ multiplex PCR, and TCRdb kept only the in-frame ones, dropping some. The sample includes approximately 240,000 clones, roughly 80% of them seen just once. The clonotype originates from a woman older than 75 with active or convalescent COVID-19. What was sequenced was peripheral blood.

CDR3 coding DNA: TGTGCCAGCAGTGAATGGGAGGCCTACGAGCAGTACTTC. Translated, it gives CASSEWEAYEQYF. This chain connects TRBV2 to TRBJ2-7, with D possibly TRBD2 on 6 matching bases. Germline values: CDR1 SNHLY, CDR2 FYNNEI. The length of the CDR3 is 13 residues. Trimming left V 2 bases short and J 2 bases short, with 7 bases between.